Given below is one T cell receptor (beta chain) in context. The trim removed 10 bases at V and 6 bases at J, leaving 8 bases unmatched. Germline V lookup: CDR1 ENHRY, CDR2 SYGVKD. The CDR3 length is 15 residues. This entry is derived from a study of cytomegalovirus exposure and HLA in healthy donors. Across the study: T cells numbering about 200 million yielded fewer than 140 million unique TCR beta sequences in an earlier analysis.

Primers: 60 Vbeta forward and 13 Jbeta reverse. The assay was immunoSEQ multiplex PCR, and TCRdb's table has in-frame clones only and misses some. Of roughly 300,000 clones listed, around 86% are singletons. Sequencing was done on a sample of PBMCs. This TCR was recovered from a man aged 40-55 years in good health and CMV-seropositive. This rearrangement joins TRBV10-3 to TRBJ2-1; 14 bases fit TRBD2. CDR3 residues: CATKGLAGVGNEQFF. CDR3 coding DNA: TGTGCCACAAAGGGACTAGCGGGAGTTGGCAATGAGCAGTTCTTC.